Presented here are 25 T cell receptor beta chains from one specimen sequenced in a study of T cell responses to AZD1222 COVID-19 vaccine. Produced via immunoSEQ multiplex PCR; TCRdb's table is partial and in-frame only. Seen here are 120,000 to 150,000 clones, roughly 91% observed once, and the top ten hold approximately 2.1%. The sequences come from peripheral blood, collected on day 0 of AZD1222 vaccination. These receptors all come from an adult in good health.

The rearrangement links TRBV7-2 to TRBJ1-3; 7 bases agree with TRBD1. Germline-derived CDR1 and CDR2 are SGHTA and FQGNSA. With V trimmed by 4 bases and J by 4 bases, 7 bases remained unmatched. CDR3 length equals 15 residues. The CDR3 coding sequence is TGTGCCAGCAGCTCCATGACAGGGATCGGAAACACCATATATTTT. It codes for CASSSMTGIGNTIYF.

The chain uses TRBV5-4 and TRBJ1-3, with a possible D match to TRBD1 (6 bases). Trimming took 3 bases from V and 0 from J, leaving 16 bases between them. In germline, CDR1 is SGHNT, CDR2 YYREEE (reference sequence). The CDR3 is 17 residues long. The CDR3 loop is CASSWGGGVGSGNTIYF. The CDR3, as DNA: TGTGCCAGCAGCTGGGGCGGGGGCGTCGGCTCTGGAAACACCATATATTTT.

This sequence joins TRBV7-7 and TRBJ2-7; 13 bases align to TRBD2. The ends lost 5 bases at V and 0 bases at J; junction bases unmatched: 4. The length of the CDR3 is 16 residues. CDR1 is SSHAT and CDR2 is FNYEAQ in the germline V gene (reference sequence). The CDR3: CASSPGLAGVSYEQYF. DNA for the CDR3: TGTGCCAGCAGCCCTGGACTAGCGGGGGTCTCCTACGAGCAGTACTTC.

Only one count was recorded for this clone. The chain recombines TRBV9 with TRBJ2-7; the D gene is possibly TRBD1 (6 bases). CDR3 length: 16 residues. V lost 4 bases, J lost 0 bases, and 17 bases lay in between. The germline gives CDR1 SGDLS, CDR2 YYNGEE. The CDR3: CASSPRDRSSSYEQYF. CDR3 sequence (DNA): TGTGCCAGCAGCCCCCGAGACAGGAGTTCCTCCTACGAGCAGTACTTC.

This clone appeared a few times. The chain uses TRBV6-5 and TRBJ1-5, with D possibly being TRBD1 (6 bases). In germline, CDR1 is MNHEY, CDR2 SVGAGI. Trimming shortened V by 4 bases and J by 1 base, and 11 bases separated the two germline ends. The CDR3 is 15 amino acids. The CDR3 coding sequence is TGTGCCAGCAGTTCCAGGACAGAGAGCAATCAGCCCCAGCATTTT. Amino acids: CASSSRTESNQPQHF.

The V and J genes are TRBV11-3 and TRBJ1-1, with a tentative D call TRBD1 (5 bases). The V end lost 5 bases, the J end lost 3 bases, and 19 bases lay between the germline ends. The CDR3 has 16 amino acids. Germline loops: CDR1 SGHNT, CDR2 YENEEA. The CDR3 here is CASSRGAGMADTEAFF. The CDR3 DNA sequence: TGTGCCAGCAGCCGGGGAGCAGGGATGGCCGACACTGAAGCTTTCTTT. The variable domain in full, completed from reference TRBV11-3 and TRBJ1-1, reads EAGVVQSPRYKIIEKKQPVAFWCNPISGHNTLYWYLQNLGQGPELLIRYENEEAVDDSQLPKDRFSAERLKGVDSTLKIQPAELGDSAVYLCASSRGAGMADTEAFFGQGTRLTVV.

The V and J genes are TRBV30 and TRBJ1-6; 7 nucleotides align to TRBD1. CDR3 length equals 14 residues. The trim removed 3 bases at V and 8 bases at J, leaving 7 bases unmatched. Germline V gene data show CDR1 as GTSNPN and CDR2 as SVGIG (reference sequence). In DNA, the CDR3 is TGTGCCTGGAGGGGAGGGGGCGCGGATTCACCCCTCCACTTT. This gives the protein CAWRGGGADSPLHF.

Only one count was recorded for this clone. V usage is TRBV5-6 and J usage is TRBJ1-4; D gene uncertain. V was pared by 2 bases and J by 7 bases, with 3 bases between. Germline assignment: CDR1 SGHDT and CDR2 YYEEEE. The CDR3 spans 11 residues. The CDR3: CASSFGEKLFF. CDR3 coding DNA: TGTGCCAGCAGCTTCGGTGAAAAACTGTTTTTT.

V and J are TRBV18 and TRBJ2-2; 10 nucleotides align to TRBD1. After removal of 4 bases from V and 5 bases from J, the junction contained 7 bases not matched to a gene. The CDR3 is 16 amino acids. The germline CDR1 and CDR2 sequences are KGHSH and LQKENI. The CDR3 sequence: CASSHRQGAKTGELFF. The CDR3 nucleotides are TGTGCCAGCTCACACCGACAGGGGGCTAAAACCGGGGAGCTGTTTTTT.

The sample holds one count of this clone. This sequence joins TRBV7-3 and TRBJ1-1; no clear D. There are 14 residues in the CDR3. V gave up 4 bases and J gave up 5 bases, with 14 bases separating them. Germline assignment: CDR1 SGHTA and CDR2 FQGTGA. The CDR3 reads CASSSVGLGTEAFF. CDR3 DNA sequence: TGTGCCAGCAGCTCAGTGGGCCTGGGGACTGAAGCTTTCTTT.

The chain recombines TRBV7-3 with TRBJ1-5; D gene uncertain. The V gene's germline CDR1 is SGHTA and CDR2 FQGTGA. The V and J ends lost 1 base and 1 base respectively, with 2 bases between them. The CDR3 length is 13 residues. The CDR3 loop is CASSLSSNQPQHF. In nucleotides, the CDR3 is TGTGCCAGCAGCTTAAGCAGCAATCAGCCCCAGCATTTT.

V usage is TRBV2 and J usage is TRBJ2-7; the D call may be TRBD1 or TRBD2 (5 bases each). CDR1 and CDR2 (germline): SNHLY, FYNNEI. The ends were cut back, 7 bases at V and 0 bases at J, with 16 bases in the middle. This CDR3 has 15 amino acids. CDR3 loop: CASTRGPLSSYEQYF. CDR3 in DNA: TGTGCCAGCACTAGGGGACCCCTATCCTCCTACGAGCAGTACTTC.

The chain links TRBV6-1 to TRBJ2-5, with a weak D call TRBD2 (6 bases). The CDR3 is 13 amino acids. With 1 base removed from V and 7 bases from J, the gap between germline ends came to 10 bases. Germline-derived CDR1 and CDR2 are MNHNS and SASEGT. The CDR3 bases are TGTGCCAGCAGTGAAGGGGAGGCGGGGACCCAGTACTTC. Encoded protein: CASSEGEAGTQYF.

As regards this clone: The sample contains more than one DNA sequence encoding this CDR3. The V and J genes are TRBV11-2 and TRBJ2-7, with 11 bases identical to TRBD2. The trim removed 5 bases at V and 2 bases at J, leaving 2 bases unmatched. The CDR3 loop spans 14 amino acids. CDR1 is SGHAT, CDR2 FQNNGV, per germline. This chain's CDR3 is CASSPGLAAYEQYF. The CDR3 nucleotides read TGTGCCAGCAGCCCGGGACTAGCGGCCTACGAGCAGTACTTC.

This clone was detected once. The chain recombines TRBV10-3 with TRBJ1-1; tentative D call: TRBD1 (6 bases). Trimming shortened V by 0 bases and J by 2 bases, and 16 bases separated the two germline ends. Germline loops: CDR1 ENHRY, CDR2 SYGVKD. The CDR3 sequence is 17 residues long. This CDR3 reads CAISESQLPTGNTEAFF. As DNA, the CDR3 is TGTGCCATCAGTGAGTCCCAGCTACCGACAGGAAACACTGAAGCTTTCTTT.

The chain is built from TRBV7-9 and TRBJ1-1, with TRBD1 identical over 7 bases. CDR1 and CDR2 from the germline V gene are SEHNR and FQNEAQ (reference sequence). The CDR3 is made up of 16 amino acids. Trimming took 4 bases from V and 1 from J; bases not matched to a gene: 9. The CDR3 is CASSSRGDRANTEAFF. CDR3 bases: TGTGCCAGCAGCTCCCGAGGTGACAGGGCGAACACTGAAGCTTTCTTT.

The chain employs TRBV5-1 and TRBJ2-5; possible D gene TRBD1, 6 bases. The CDR3 loop spans 14 amino acids. The V gene's germline CDR1 is SGHRS and CDR2 YFSETQ. V lost 1 base to trimming and J lost 2 bases, with 9 bases between them. CDR3 DNA: TGCGCCAGCAGCTTGAGAGGGGGTCAAGAGACCCAGTACTTC. This translates into CASSLRGGQETQYF.

The chain joins TRBV29-1 to TRBJ1-1; D gene unclear. V was pared by 7 bases and J by 0 bases, with 15 bases between. CDR3 length: 14 amino acids. Germline CDR1 SQVTM, CDR2 ANQGSEA. The CDR3 coding sequence is TGCAGCGCCTACGAGGACGTGATGAACACTGAAGCTTTCTTT. Its protein is CSAYEDVMNTEAFF.

This CDR3 is CASSSPSASGSSYEQYF. For the CDR3, the DNA is TGTGCCAGCAGTTCCCCAAGCGCTAGCGGGAGTTCCTACGAGCAGTACTTC. The chain carries TRBV28 and TRBJ2-7; 10 nucleotides align to TRBD2. This CDR3 region has 17 residues. The germline gives CDR1 MDHEN, CDR2 SYDVKM. J lost 1 base, V lost 4 bases, and 10 bases had no gene match.

The rearrangement links TRBV4-2 to TRBJ2-7; 12 bases match TRBD2. The CDR3 is 15 residues long. V was clipped by 5 bases and J by 0 bases; unmatched bases: 2. Looked up from germline, CDR1 is LGHNA and CDR2 is YNFKEQ. CDR3 coding DNA: TGTGCCAGCAGCACGACTAGCGGGGGCTCCTACGAGCAGTACTTC. As protein: CASSTTSGGSYEQYF.

The V and J genes are TRBV19 and TRBJ1-4, with D unclear. The CDR3 length is 15 residues. Per germline, CDR1 LNHDA and CDR2 SQIVND (reference sequence). The germline V and J ends were trimmed by 6 bases and 3 bases, with 14 bases remaining between them. In nucleotides, the CDR3 is TGTGCCAGTAGGACTCGGACCGGGGCTAATGAAAAACTGTTTTTT. Amino acids: CASRTRTGANEKLFF.

Only one count was recorded for this clone. V is TRBV7-6 and J is TRBJ1-1, with 8 bases that match TRBD1. Germline CDR1 reads SGHVS; CDR2 reads FNYEAQ. There are 13 residues in the CDR3. Trimming at V came to 5 bases and at J to 4 bases, leaving 3 bases not matched to a gene. CDR3 amino acids: CASSLTGVTEAFF. The CDR3 nucleotides are TGTGCCAGCAGCCTGACAGGGGTCACTGAAGCTTTCTTT.

The chain uses TRBV11-2 and TRBJ1-6; D perhaps matches TRBD1 (5 bases). The CDR3 covers 15 residues. V was cut by 0 bases and J by 7 bases, with 10 bases left in between. The V gene's germline CDR1 is SGHAT and CDR2 FQNNGV. The CDR3 loop is CASSLEGVLNSPLHF. CDR3 coding DNA: TGTGCCAGCAGCTTAGAGGGGGTACTGAATTCACCCCTCCACTTT.

The chain uses TRBV18 and TRBJ1-1, with TRBD1 identical over 7 bases. Germline V gene sequence: CDR1 KGHSH, CDR2 LQKENI. V gave up 3 bases and J gave up 3 bases; unmatched junction bases: 4. CDR3 length: 14 residues. CDR3 in DNA: TGTGCCAGCTCACCGGGACAGTTTTACACTGAAGCTTTCTTT. This sequence encodes CASSPGQFYTEAFF.

The chain carries TRBV11-2 and TRBJ2-1; D tentatively reads TRBD1 or TRBD2 (5 bases each). V was trimmed by 5 bases and J by 3 bases, leaving 17 bases between them. CDR3 length equals 16 residues. Germline CDR1 reads SGHAT; CDR2 reads FQNNGV. The chain's CDR3 is CASSPPGPQGYNEQFF. The CDR3 nucleotides read TGTGCCAGCAGCCCCCCGGGACCCCAGGGCTACAATGAGCAGTTCTTC.